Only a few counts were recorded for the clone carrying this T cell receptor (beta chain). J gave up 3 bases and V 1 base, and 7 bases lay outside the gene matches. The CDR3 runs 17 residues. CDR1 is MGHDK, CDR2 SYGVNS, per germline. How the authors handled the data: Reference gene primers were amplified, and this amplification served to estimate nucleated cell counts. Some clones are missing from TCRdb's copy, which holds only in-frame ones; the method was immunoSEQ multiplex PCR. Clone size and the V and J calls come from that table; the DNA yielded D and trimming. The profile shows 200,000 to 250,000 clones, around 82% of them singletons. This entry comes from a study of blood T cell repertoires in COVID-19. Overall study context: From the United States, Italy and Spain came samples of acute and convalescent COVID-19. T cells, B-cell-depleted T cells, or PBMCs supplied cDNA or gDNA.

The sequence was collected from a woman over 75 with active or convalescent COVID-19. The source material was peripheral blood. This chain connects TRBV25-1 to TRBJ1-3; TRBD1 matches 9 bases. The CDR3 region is CASSEFLGQGGGNTIYF. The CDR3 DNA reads TGTGCCAGCAGTGAATTTCTGGGACAGGGAGGTGGAAACACCATATATTTT.